This TCR beta chain was observed in a study of T cells in Graves' hyperthyroidism and ophthalmopathy. Notes on the study in general: Blood held most thyroid clonotypes expanded above 0.001 frequency.

In its sample, this clonotype was seen many times. Its antigen is unidentified. The CDR3 has 14 residues. Germline loops: CDR1 MNHEY, CDR2 SVGEGT. Trimming took 5 bases from V and 4 from J, leaving 12 bases between them. From RNA transcripts, TCR beta CDR3 regions were amplified. The HTBI primer set was used in a first-round RT-PCR of the TCR CDR3. Each CDR3 protein is one row after TCRdb ran MiXCR on the multiplex PCR reads. The table shows 470,000 or so distinct CDR3 sequences, with less than 25% occurring only once. Sequencing was performed on blood. The sequence derives from a man in his late teens or twenties with Graves' hyperthyroidism. The rearrangement uses TRBV6-2 or TRBV6-3 and TRBJ1-5; no reliable D call. CDR3 loop: CASSTRALNQPQHF. CDR3 coding DNA: TGTGCCAGCAGTACCCGGGCCCTTAATCAGCCCCAGCATTTT.